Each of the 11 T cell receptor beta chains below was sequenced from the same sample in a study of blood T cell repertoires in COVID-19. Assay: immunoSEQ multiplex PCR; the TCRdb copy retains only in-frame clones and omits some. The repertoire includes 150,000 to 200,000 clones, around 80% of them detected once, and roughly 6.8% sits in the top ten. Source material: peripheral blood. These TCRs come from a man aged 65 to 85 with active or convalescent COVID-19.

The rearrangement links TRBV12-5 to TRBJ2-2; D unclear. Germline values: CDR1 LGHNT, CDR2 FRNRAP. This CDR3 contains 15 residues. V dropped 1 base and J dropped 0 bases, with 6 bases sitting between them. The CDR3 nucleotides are TGTGCTAGTGGTTTGGGGCAGGCGAACACCGGGGAGCTGTTTTTT. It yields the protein CASGLGQANTGELFF. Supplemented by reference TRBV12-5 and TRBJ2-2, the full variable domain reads DARVTQTPRHKVTEMGQEVTMRCQPILGHNTVFWYRQTMMQGLELLAYFRNRAPLDDSGMPKDRFSAEMPDATLATLKIQPSEPRDSAVYFCASGLGQANTGELFFGEGSRLTVL.

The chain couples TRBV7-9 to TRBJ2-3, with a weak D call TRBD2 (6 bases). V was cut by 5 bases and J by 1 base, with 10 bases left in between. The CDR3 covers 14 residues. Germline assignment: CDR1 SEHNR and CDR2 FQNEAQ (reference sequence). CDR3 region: CASSPRLGTDTQYF. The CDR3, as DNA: TGTGCCAGCAGCCCGCGACTAGGCACAGATACGCAGTATTTT.

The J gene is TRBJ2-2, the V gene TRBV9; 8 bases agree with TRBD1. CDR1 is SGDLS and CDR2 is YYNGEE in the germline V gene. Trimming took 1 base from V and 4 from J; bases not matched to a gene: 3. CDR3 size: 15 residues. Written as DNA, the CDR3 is TGTGCCAGCAGCGTACGGACAGGGATCACCGGGGAGCTGTTTTTT. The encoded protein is CASSVRTGITGELFF.

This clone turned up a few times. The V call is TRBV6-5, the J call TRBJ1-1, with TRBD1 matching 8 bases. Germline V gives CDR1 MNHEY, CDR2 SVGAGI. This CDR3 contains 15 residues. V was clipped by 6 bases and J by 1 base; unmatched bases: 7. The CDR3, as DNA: TGTGCCAGCAGGCCTAGACAGGGGTCGAACACTGAAGCTTTCTTT. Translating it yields CASRPRQGSNTEAFF.

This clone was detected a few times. In nucleotides, the CDR3 is TGTGCCAGTAGTATTACCCGGGTGACTAATGAAAAACTGTTTTTT. Residues: CASSITRVTNEKLFF. The chain couples TRBV19 to TRBJ1-4, with D hard to call. Germline V lookup: CDR1 LNHDA, CDR2 SQIVND (reference sequence). Trimming took 3 bases from V and 2 from J, leaving 10 bases between them. The CDR3 contains 15 residues.

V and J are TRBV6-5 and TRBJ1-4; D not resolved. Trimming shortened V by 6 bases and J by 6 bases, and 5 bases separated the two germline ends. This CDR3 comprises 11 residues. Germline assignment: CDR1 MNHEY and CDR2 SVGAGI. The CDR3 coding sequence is TGTGCCAGCAGCTATGATGAAAAACTGTTTTTT. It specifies CASSYDEKLFF.

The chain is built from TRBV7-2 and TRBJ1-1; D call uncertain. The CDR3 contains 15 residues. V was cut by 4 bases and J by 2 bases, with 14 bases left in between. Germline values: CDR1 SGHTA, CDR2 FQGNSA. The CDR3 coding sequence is TGTGCCAGCAGCTCCACTAAGACGGGAAACACTGAAGCTTTCTTT. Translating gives CASSSTKTGNTEAFF.

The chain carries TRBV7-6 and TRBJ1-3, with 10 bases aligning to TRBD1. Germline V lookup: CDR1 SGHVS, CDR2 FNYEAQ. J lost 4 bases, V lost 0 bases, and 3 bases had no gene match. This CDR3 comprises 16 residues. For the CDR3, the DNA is TGTGCCAGCAGCTTAGCGGGGACAGGGGTCGGAAACACCATATATTTT. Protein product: CASSLAGTGVGNTIYF. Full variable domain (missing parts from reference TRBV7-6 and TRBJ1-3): GAGVSQSPRYKVTKRGQDVALRCDPISGHVSLYWYRQALGQGPEFLTYFNYEAQQDKSGLPNDRFSAERPEGSISTLTIQRTEQRDSAMYRCASSLAGTGVGNTIYFGEGSWLTVV.

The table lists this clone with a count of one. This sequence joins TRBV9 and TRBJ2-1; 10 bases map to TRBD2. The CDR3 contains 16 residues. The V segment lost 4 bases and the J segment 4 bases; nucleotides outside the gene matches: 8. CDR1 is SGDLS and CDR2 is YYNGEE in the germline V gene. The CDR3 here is CASSHIGTSAYNEQFF. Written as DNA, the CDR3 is TGTGCCAGCAGCCACATAGGGACTAGCGCTTACAATGAGCAGTTCTTC.

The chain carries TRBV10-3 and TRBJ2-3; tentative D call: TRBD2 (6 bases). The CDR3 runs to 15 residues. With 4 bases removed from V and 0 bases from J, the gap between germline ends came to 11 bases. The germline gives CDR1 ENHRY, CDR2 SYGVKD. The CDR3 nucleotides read TGTGCCATCAGTGTTCAGGCGGGAAGCACAGATACGCAGTATTTT. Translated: CAISVQAGSTDTQYF.

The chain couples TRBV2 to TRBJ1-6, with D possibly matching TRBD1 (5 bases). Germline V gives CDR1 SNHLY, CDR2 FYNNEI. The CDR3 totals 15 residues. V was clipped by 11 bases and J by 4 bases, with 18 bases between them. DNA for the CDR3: TGTGCCTCCTTGGGGGGGGTAACTTATAATTCACCCCTCCACTTT. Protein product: CASLGGVTYNSPLHF.